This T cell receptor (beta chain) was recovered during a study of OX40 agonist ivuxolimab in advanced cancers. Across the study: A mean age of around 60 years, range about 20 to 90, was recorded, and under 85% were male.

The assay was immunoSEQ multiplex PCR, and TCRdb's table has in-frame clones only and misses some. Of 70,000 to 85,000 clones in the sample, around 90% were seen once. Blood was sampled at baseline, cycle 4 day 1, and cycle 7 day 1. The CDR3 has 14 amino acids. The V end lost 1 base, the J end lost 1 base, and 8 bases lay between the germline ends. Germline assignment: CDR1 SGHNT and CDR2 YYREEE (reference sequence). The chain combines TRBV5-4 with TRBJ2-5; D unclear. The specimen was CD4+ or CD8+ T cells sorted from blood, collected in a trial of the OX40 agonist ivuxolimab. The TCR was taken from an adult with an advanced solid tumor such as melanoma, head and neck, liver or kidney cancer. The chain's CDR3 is CASSLPSRQETQYF. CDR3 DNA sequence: TGTGCCAGCAGCTTGCCCAGCCGCCAAGAGACCCAGTACTTC.